The clone carrying this T cell receptor (beta chain) was counted once. The antigen is not known. This entry belongs to a study of Graves' ophthalmopathy and Graves' hyperthyroidism. Study-wide points: Thyroid clonotypes that were expanded above 0.001 frequency mostly also appeared in blood.

Per the germline V gene, CDR1 is SGHTA and CDR2 is FQGNSA. The V segment lost 5 bases and the J segment 8 bases; nucleotides outside the gene matches: 13. CDR3 length: 15 amino acids. Transcripts of RNA were the source for amplifying TCR beta CDR3 regions. HTBI-primed first-round RT-PCR preceded second-round multiplex PCR. TCRdb fed the multiplex PCR reads into MiXCR, producing one record per CDR3 protein. Counted here are roughly 220,000 distinct CDR3 sequences, around 50% occurring once; the ten biggest clones make up approximately 44%. Exclusion covered patients with other autoimmune diseases or uncontrolled infections (as well as pregnancy or lactation). Orbital computed tomography, thyroid ultrasound, TRAb, serum thyroxine and clinical symptoms formed the basis of diagnosis. A volume of 9.5 to 10 ml of fresh peripheral blood supplied the PBMCs.

Material: peripheral blood. The clonotype originates from an adult man with Graves' ophthalmopathy. The chain combines TRBV7-2 with TRBJ1-2; 8 bases align to TRBD1. CDR3 protein: CASSQVTGGWEGYTF. The CDR3 DNA reads TGTGCCAGCAGCCAAGTCACAGGGGGATGGGAAGGCTACACCTTC.